This passage covers 7 T cell receptor beta chains from one sample sequenced in a study of T cells expressing NK-cell markers. TCRdb reprocessed the 5' RACE reads and keeps a single row for each CDR3 protein, giving no DNA. The sample table sets out roughly 120,000 distinct CDR3 sequences. The sequenced material came from blood T cells: a sorted CD56 or NKG2C T cell subset, CD4+ or CD8+ T cells, or bulk PBMC T cells (not recorded which). The source of these receptors is a woman aged 18 to 75 in good health.

The chain carries TRBV28 and TRBJ2-3; TCRdb picks TRBD1, but there is no DNA to check that call. Germline loops: CDR1 MDHEN, CDR2 SYDVKM. The length of the CDR3 is 16 residues. CDR3: CASTPSTGQNTDTQYF.

The chain carries TRBV12-3 or TRBV12-4 and TRBJ2-5. This CDR3 comprises 13 residues. The chain's CDR3 is CASSLFGFETQYF.

The rearrangement joins TRBV7-9 to TRBJ2-1; no DNA is available, so the TRBD1 call from TCRdb remains unchecked. Germline loops: CDR1 SEHNR, CDR2 FQNEAQ (reference sequence). The CDR3 sequence is 16 residues long. CDR3 in amino acids: CASSPTGGPDYNEQFF.

The chain joins TRBV9 to TRBJ2-7. In germline, CDR1 is SGDLS, CDR2 YYNGEE. The CDR3 extends over 14 amino acids. The CDR3 loop is CASSVGVASYEQYF.

The chain recombines TRBV9 with TRBJ2-5. The germline V gene has CDR1 SGDLS and CDR2 YYNGEE. The CDR3 length is 14 residues. CDR3 sequence: CASSETSGQETQYF.

This chain uses TRBV6-5 with TRBJ1-5; TCRdb designates TRBD1, a call that cannot be tested without DNA. CDR1 and CDR2 (germline): MNHEY, SVGAGI. The CDR3 consists of 14 residues. This chain's CDR3 is CASSYGTANQPQHF.

The CDR3 region is CASREHRGVTDTQYF. The rearrangement joins TRBV28 to TRBJ2-3; TCRdb selects TRBD1, and the lack of DNA leaves this call unchecked. This CDR3 has 15 residues. Germline lookup yields CDR1 MDHEN and CDR2 SYDVKM.